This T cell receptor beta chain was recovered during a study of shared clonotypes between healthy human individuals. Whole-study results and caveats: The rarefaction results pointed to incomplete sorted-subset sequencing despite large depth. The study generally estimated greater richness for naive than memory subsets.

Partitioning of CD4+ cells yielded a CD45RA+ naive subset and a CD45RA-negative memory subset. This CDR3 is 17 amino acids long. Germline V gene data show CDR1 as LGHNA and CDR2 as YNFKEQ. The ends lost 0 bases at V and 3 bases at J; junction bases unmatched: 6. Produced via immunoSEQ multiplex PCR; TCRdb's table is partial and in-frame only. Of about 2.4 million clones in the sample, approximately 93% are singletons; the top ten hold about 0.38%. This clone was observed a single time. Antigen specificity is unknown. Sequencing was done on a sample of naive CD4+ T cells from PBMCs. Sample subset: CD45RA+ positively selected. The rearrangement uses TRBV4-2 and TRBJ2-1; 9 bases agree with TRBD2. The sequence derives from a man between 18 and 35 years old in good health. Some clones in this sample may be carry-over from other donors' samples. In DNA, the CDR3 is TGTGCCAGCAGCCAAGAGCCCCTAGCGGGAATCTACAATGAGCAGTTCTTC. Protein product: CASSQEPLAGIYNEQFF.